This T cell receptor (beta chain) was profiled in a study of T cell responses to AZD1222 COVID-19 vaccine. Findings and caveats of the study: Repertoires were sampled only after the peak T cell response. Nearly half of spike-specific TCRs reportedly target variant regions that are unmutated in the B.1.351 and B.1.1.7 variants.

The method was immunoSEQ multiplex PCR; TCRdb's version includes in-frame clones alone and lacks a portion of them. This sample has some 150,000 clones, with 80% to 95% found just once. The length of the CDR3 is 17 residues. CDR1 and CDR2 (germline): LGHNT, FRNRAP. Trimming removed 0 bases at V and 6 bases at J, with 15 bases between. As regards this clone: Its antigen is unknown.

Source: peripheral blood, taken on day 0 of MenACWY control vaccination. The TCR originated in an adult in good health. The chain has TRBV12-5 and TRBJ1-6; weak D call: TRBD1 (6 bases). The CDR3 bases are TGTGCTAGTGGTTTGGTAATTAGTCAGGGGTTTAATTCACCCCTCCACTTT. Translation gives CASGLVISQGFNSPLHF.